These 3 T cell receptor beta chains originate from one sample sequenced in a study of control samples from healthy donors and cancer patients. Repertoires were generated with immunoSEQ multiplex PCR, while TCRdb's copy carries only in-frame clones and drops some. The repertoire holds about 120,000 clones, with roughly 90% as singletons. Specimen: blood. Receptor source: a man in his forties or fifties in good health.

This clone was counted a few times. This chain links TRBV5-1 with TRBJ1-5; 8 nucleotides agree with TRBD1. Germline V gene sequence: CDR1 SGHRS, CDR2 YFSETQ. V shed 0 bases, J shed 4 bases, and the junction held 3 bases outside the gene matches. This CDR3 region has 15 residues. DNA for the CDR3: TGCGCCAGCAGCTTGGGGGGACAGGCGAATCAGCCCCAGCATTTT. Translated: CASSLGGQANQPQHF. The variable domain in full, with the rest retrieved from reference TRBV5-1 and TRBJ1-5, is KAGVTQTPRYLIKTRGQQVTLSCSPISGHRSVSWYQQTPGQGLQFLFEYFSETQRNKGNFPGRFSGRQFSNSRSEMNVSTLELGDSALYLCASSLGGQANQPQHFGDGTRLSIL.

The rearrangement joins TRBV27 to TRBJ2-7; D possibly corresponds to TRBD1 (6 bases). The CDR3 sequence is 15 residues long. CDR1 and CDR2 from the germline V gene are MNHEY and SMNVEV (reference sequence). Trimming removed 2 bases at V and 3 bases at J, with 14 bases between. The CDR3 sequence: CASSLQGSKGYEQYF. The CDR3 nucleotides are TGTGCCAGCAGTTTACAGGGGAGTAAGGGCTACGAGCAGTACTTC.

V is TRBV7-9 and J is TRBJ2-2; D possibly corresponds to TRBD1 (5 bases). The length of the CDR3 is 13 residues. The germline V and J ends were trimmed by 8 bases and 2 bases, with 9 bases remaining between them. Germline assignment: CDR1 SEHNR and CDR2 FQNEAQ (reference sequence). CDR3 nucleotides: TGTGCCAGCGACCAGGGAAACACCGGGGAGCTGTTTTTT. This sequence encodes CASDQGNTGELFF.